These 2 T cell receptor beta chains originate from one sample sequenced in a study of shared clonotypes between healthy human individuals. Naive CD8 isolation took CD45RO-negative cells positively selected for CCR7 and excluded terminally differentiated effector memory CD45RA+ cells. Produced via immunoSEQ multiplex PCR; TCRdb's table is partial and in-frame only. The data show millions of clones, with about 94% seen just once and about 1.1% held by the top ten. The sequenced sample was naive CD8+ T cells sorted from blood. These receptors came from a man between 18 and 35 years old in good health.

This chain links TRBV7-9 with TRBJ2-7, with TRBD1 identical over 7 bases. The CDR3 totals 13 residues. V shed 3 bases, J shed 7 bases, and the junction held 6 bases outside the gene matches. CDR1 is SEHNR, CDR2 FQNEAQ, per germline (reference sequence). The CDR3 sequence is CASSFTGESEQYF. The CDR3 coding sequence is TGTGCCAGCAGCTTTACAGGGGAGAGTGAGCAGTACTTC.

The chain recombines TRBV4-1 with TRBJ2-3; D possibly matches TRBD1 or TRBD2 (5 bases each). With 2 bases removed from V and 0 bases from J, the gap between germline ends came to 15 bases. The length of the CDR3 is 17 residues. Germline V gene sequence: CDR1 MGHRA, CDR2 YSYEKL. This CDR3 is CASSQSTEGPSTDTQYF. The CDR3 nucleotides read TGCGCCAGCAGCCAATCCACAGAGGGGCCAAGCACAGATACGCAGTATTTT.